Here is one TCR beta chain with its context. This sample stems from a study of blood T cells in healthy people across ages. The total RNA that was extracted per sample amounted to at least 5 micrograms. Using a J-beta primer mix together with a sample-barcoded 5' primer, a second PCR was run for about 6 to 11 cycles. TCRdb re-called the 5' RACE reads through MiXCR, storing one row per CDR3 protein. The sample includes about 1.4 million distinct CDR3 sequences, around 59% of them seen just once. Germline V CDR1 and CDR2: SGHAT, FQNNGV. Trimming took 3 bases from V and 10 from J; bases not matched to a gene: 9. The CDR3 spans 16 residues.

This chain joins TRBV11-2 and TRBJ1-6, with 10 bases aligning to TRBD1. The specimen was blood. The TCR originated in a man younger than 35 in good health. The CDR3 spells CASSFLPGQGTSPLHF. The DNA of the CDR3 is TGTGCCAGCAGCTTCCTTCCGGGACAGGGGACCTCACCCCTCCACTTT.